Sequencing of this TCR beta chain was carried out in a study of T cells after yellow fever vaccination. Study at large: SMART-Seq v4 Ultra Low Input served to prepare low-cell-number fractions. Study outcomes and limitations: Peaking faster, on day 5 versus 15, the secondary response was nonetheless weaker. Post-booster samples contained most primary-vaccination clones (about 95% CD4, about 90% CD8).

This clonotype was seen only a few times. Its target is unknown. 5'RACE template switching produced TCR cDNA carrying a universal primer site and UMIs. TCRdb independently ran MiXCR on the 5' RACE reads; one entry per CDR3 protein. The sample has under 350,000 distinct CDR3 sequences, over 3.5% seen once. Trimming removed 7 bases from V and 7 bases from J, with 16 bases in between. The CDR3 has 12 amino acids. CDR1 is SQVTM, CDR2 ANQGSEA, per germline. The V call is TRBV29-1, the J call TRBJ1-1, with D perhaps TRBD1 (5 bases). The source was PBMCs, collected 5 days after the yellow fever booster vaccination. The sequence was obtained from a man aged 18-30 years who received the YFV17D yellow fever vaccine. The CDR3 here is CSADRGTFEAFF. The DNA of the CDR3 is TGCAGCGCCGATCGGGGGACCTTTGAAGCTTTCTTT. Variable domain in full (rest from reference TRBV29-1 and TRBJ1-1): SAVISQKPSRDICQRGTSLTIQCQVDSQVTMMFWYRQQPGQSLTLIATANQGSEATYESGFVIDKFPISRPNLTFSTLTVSNMSPEDSSIYLCSADRGTFEAFFGQGTRLTVV.